Each of the 10 T cell receptor beta chains below was sequenced from the same sample in a study of regulatory T cells in long-lasting Graves disease. Time point defined: newly diagnosed GD, antithyroid drugs for less than 3 months. PBMC-extracted RNA yielded the TCR library. In building TCR beta libraries, iRepertoire HTBI primers were used together with Arm-PCR of CDR3 regions. Using its own MiXCR run on the multiplex PCR reads, TCRdb lists one record per CDR3 protein. Of roughly 250,000 distinct CDR3 sequences in the sample, under 20% are singletons; the top ten hold 14%. The sample was also reused in another study, on T cells in Graves' hyperthyroidism and ophthalmopathy.

Sequenced material: peripheral blood mononuclear cells (PBMCs), taken at new diagnosis, from a patient treated with antithyroid drugs. Receptor source: a woman in her twenties or thirties with Graves disease.

Ten or more counts support this clonotype. This chain uses TRBV12-5 with TRBJ1-1; D not certain. V was pared by 1 base and J by 10 bases, with 10 bases between. The CDR3 is 12 residues long. Looked up from germline, CDR1 is LGHNT and CDR2 is FRNRAP. The CDR3 here is CASGLAGSAAFF. CDR3 coding DNA: TGTGCTAGTGGTTTGGCGGGATCGGCAGCTTTCTTT. Looking up the rest from reference TRBV12-5 and TRBJ1-1 gives the full variable domain: DARVTQTPRHKVTEMGQEVTMRCQPILGHNTVFWYRQTMMQGLELLAYFRNRAPLDDSGMPKDRFSAEMPDATLATLKIQPSEPRDSAVYFCASGLAGSAAFFGQGTRLTVV.

This clonotype was observed at least ten times. The chain couples TRBV2 to TRBJ1-5; D may be TRBD1 (6 bases). Germline V gene data show CDR1 as SNHLY and CDR2 as FYNNEI. V was cut by 7 bases and J by 0 bases, with 13 bases left in between. The length of the CDR3 is 15 residues. CDR3 nucleotides: TGTGCCAGCATCTCAGAGGGGGGTAGCAATCAGCCCCAGCATTTT. It is translated as CASISEGGSNQPQHF.

In this sample, this clonotype turned up many times. A junction boundary mismatches the germline segment, possibly from a read error. The chain carries TRBV20-1 and TRBJ2-7; 9 bases line up with TRBD2. The germline V gene has CDR1 DFQATT and CDR2 SNEGSKA (reference sequence). This CDR3 comprises 14 residues. The DNA of the CDR3 is TGCAGTGCTCAGCTCGGGACTAGCTCCCACGAGCAGTACTTC. Its translation: CSAQLGTSSHEQYF.

At least ten counts were recorded for this clonotype. The chain recombines TRBV6-2 or TRBV6-3 with TRBJ1-1, with D hard to call. The CDR3 spans 15 residues. CDR1 MNHEY and CDR2 SVGEGT come from the germline V gene. V shed 0 bases and J shed 0 bases, with 8 bases lying between them. The CDR3 DNA reads as TGTGCCAGCAGTTACTCGTTAGCGGTGAACACTGAAGCTTTCTTT. Translated: CASSYSLAVNTEAFF.

This clonotype was seen many times. The CDR3 loop reads CASSRTSGGNEQFF. DNA of the CDR3: TGTGCCAGCAGCCGGACTAGCGGGGGCAATGAGCAGTTCTTC. The chain carries TRBV7-2 and TRBJ2-1; 13 nucleotides align to TRBD2. Unmatched junction bases numbered 1, after V lost 5 bases and J lost 6 bases. The CDR3 contains 14 residues. Germline loops: CDR1 SGHTA, CDR2 FQGNSA.

This clonotype has a count of ten or more. The V gene is TRBV12-3 or TRBV12-4, the J gene TRBJ1-1; 12 bases agree with TRBD1. Trimming took 2 bases from V and 11 from J; bases not matched to a gene: 6. This CDR3 contains 14 residues. The CDR3 region has the DNA TGTGCCAGCAGTTTATATGGGACAGGGGGCGACGCTTTCTTT. It yields the protein CASSLYGTGGDAFF.

This clonotype was counted between two and nine times. The chain combines TRBV4-1 with TRBJ1-3; D gene uncertain. Germline CDR1 is MGHRA and CDR2 is YSYEKL. This CDR3 contains 16 residues. V shed 3 bases and J shed 0 bases, with 12 bases lying between them. CDR3 amino acids: CASSQLQLSSGNTIYF. The DNA for the CDR3 is TGCGCCAGCAGCCAGTTACAGCTAAGCTCTGGAAACACCATATATTTT.

This chain uses TRBV14 with TRBJ2-1; 13 positions match TRBD2. V lost 4 bases, J lost 10 bases, and 7 bases stayed unmatched. The germline V gene has CDR1 SGHDN and CDR2 FVKESK. This CDR3 contains 15 residues. The CDR3 region has the DNA TGTGCCAGCAGCCCGGGACTAGCGGGGAGGTTGGAGCAGTTCTTC. Translation gives CASSPGLAGRLEQFF.

The chain is built from TRBV6-9 and TRBJ1-3; D possibly corresponds to TRBD1 (5 bases). The V gene lost 4 bases and the J gene lost 0 bases, with 16 bases spanning the gap. CDR3 size: 17 residues. CDR1 MNHGY and CDR2 SVAAGI come from the germline V gene. DNA for the CDR3: TGTGCCAGCAGTTGCGGTGGGGACTTCAGCTCTGGAAACACCATATATTTT. Its translation is CASSCGGDFSSGNTIYF.

This clonotype was observed at least ten times. This chain connects TRBV19 to TRBJ1-2; 8 bases fit TRBD1. The CDR3 extends over 14 amino acids. Trimming took 9 bases from V and 3 from J; bases not matched to a gene: 9. CDR1 is LNHDA, CDR2 SQIVND, per germline (reference sequence). The CDR3, as DNA: TGTGCCAGCGCAAAAACAGGGGGAGACTATGGCTACACCTTC. Encoded protein: CASAKTGGDYGYTF.